This T cell receptor beta chain stems from a study of blood T cell repertoires in COVID-19. Study summary: Samples representing acute and convalescent COVID-19 were sourced from the United States, Italy and Spain. In each case, the material was cDNA or gDNA derived from T cells, B-cell-depleted T cells, or PBMCs.

The V gene end was trimmed by 6 bases and the J gene end by 2 bases; junction bases not matched to a gene: 10. Looked up from germline, CDR1 is MNHEY and CDR2 is SVGEGT. This CDR3 has 15 amino acids. In the source study's methods: For nucleated cells, counts were estimated from reference gene primer amplification. Sequencing was performed with immunoSEQ multiplex PCR; in TCRdb, only in-frame clones are kept and a portion is missing. That table is the source of V, J and clone size, and D and trimming were worked out from the DNA. Among some 250,000 clones listed, approximately 83% were seen once. The chain recombines TRBV6-2 or TRBV6-3 with TRBJ2-7, with TRBD1 identical over 7 bases. The specimen sequenced was peripheral blood. This receptor was obtained from a woman aged 25-40 years who had recovered from COVID-19. Here the CDR3 reads CASSKLPGQTYEQYF. The CDR3 DNA reads TGTGCCAGCAGCAAGCTTCCGGGACAGACCTACGAGCAGTACTTC.